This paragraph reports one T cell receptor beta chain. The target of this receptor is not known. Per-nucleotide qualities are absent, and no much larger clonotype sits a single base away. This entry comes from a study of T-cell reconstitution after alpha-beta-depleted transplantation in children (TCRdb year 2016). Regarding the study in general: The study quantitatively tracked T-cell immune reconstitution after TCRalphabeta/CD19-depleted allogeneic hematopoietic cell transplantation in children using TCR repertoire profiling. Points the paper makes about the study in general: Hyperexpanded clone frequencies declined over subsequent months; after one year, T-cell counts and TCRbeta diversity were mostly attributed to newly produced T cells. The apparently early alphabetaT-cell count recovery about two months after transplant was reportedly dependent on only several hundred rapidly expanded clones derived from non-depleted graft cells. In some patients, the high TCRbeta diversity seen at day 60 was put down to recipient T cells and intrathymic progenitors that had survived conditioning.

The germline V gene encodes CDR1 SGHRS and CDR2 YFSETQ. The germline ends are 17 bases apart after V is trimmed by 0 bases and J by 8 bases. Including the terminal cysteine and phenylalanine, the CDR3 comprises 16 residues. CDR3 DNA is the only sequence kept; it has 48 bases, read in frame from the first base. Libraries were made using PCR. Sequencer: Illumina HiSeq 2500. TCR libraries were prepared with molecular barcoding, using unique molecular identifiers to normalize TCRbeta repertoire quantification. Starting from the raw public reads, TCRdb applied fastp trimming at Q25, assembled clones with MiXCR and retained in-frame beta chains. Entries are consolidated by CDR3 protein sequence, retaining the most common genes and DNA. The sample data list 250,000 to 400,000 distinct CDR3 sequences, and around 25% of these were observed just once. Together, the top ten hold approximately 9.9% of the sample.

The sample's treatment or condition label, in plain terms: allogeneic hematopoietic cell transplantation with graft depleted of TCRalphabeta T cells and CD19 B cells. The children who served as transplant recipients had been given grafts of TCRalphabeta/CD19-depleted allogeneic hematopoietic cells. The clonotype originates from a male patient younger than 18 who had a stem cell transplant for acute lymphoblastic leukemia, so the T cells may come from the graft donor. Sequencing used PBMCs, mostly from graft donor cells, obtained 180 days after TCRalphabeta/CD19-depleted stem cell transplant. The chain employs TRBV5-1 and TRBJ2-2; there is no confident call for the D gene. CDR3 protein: CASSLVAVPSAGELFF. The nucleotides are TGCGCCAGCAGCTTGGTTGCGGTTCCCTCTGCGGGGGAGCTGTTTTTT. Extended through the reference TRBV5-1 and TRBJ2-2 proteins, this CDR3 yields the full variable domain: KAGVTQTPRYLIKTRGQQVTLSCSPISGHRSVSWYQQTPGQGLQFLFEYFSETQRNKGNFPGRFSGRQFSNSRSEMNVSTLELGDSALYLCASSLVAVPSAGELFFGEGSRLTVL.